What follows are 21 T cell receptor beta chains derived from one specimen sequenced in a study of cytomegalovirus exposure and HLA in healthy donors. The study ran its PCR with 60 Vbeta and 13 Jbeta primers. Here immunoSEQ multiplex PCR was the method, and the copy in TCRdb shows in-frame clones only, minus some. Of roughly 150,000 clones in the sample, more than 70% were seen once. Sequencing was performed on PBMCs. The receptors were gathered from a male donor in good health and CMV-seronegative.

The chain employs TRBV7-8 and TRBJ1-5, with TRBD1 matching 8 bases. Germline lookup yields CDR1 SGHVS and CDR2 FQNEAQ. CDR3 size: 13 residues. J was trimmed by 6 bases and V by 5 bases; bases with no gene match: 3. In nucleotides, the CDR3 is TGTGCCAGCAGCGCCCAGGGGGCTCAGCCCCAGCATTTT. Translation gives CASSAQGAQPQHF.

This clone appeared a few times. The V call is TRBV6-5, the J call TRBJ1-5; 7 positions match TRBD1. The CDR3 totals 16 residues. The V and J ends lost 4 bases and 0 bases, in that order; junction bases with no gene match: 6. Germline values: CDR1 MNHEY, CDR2 SVGAGI. CDR3 protein: CASSSDRSYSNQPQHF. CDR3 nucleotides: TGTGCCAGCAGTTCGGACAGGAGTTATAGCAATCAGCCCCAGCATTTT.

J is TRBJ1-4 and V is TRBV15; 8 nucleotides agree with TRBD1. V was clipped by 0 bases and J by 6 bases; unmatched bases: 6. The CDR3 is 16 residues long. Germline V gene sequence: CDR1 LNHNV, CDR2 YYDKDF (reference sequence). CDR3 loop: CATSRETRGLYEKLFF. The CDR3 coding sequence is TGTGCCACCAGCAGAGAGACCAGGGGGCTTTATGAAAAACTGTTTTTT.

The gene calls are TRBV10-3 and TRBJ1-1, with 7 bases identical to TRBD1. Trimming cost V 5 bases and J 2 bases; bases outside gene matches: 8. This CDR3 has 15 amino acids. Germline values: CDR1 ENHRY, CDR2 SYGVKD. The CDR3 region has the DNA TGTGCCATCAGTCAGAAGGGACAGAGTAACACTGAAGCTTTCTTT. Its protein product is CAISQKGQSNTEAFF.

The V gene is TRBV7-2, the J gene TRBJ2-3, with D possibly matching TRBD2 (6 bases). Germline assignment: CDR1 SGHTA and CDR2 FQGNSA. This CDR3 spans 14 amino acids. With 6 bases removed from V and 6 bases from J, the gap between germline ends came to 16 bases. Here the CDR3 reads CASRTGTGWDTQYF. DNA for the CDR3: TGTGCCAGCAGGACCGGGACTGGATGGGATACGCAGTATTTT. The whole variable domain, filled in from reference TRBV7-2 and TRBJ2-3, reads GAGVSQSPSNKVTEKGKDVELRCDPISGHTALYWYRQSLGQGLEFLIYFQGNSAPDKSGLPSDRFSAERTGGSVSTLTIQRTQQEDSAVYLCASRTGTGWDTQYFGPGTRLTVL.

The chain recombines TRBV29-1 with TRBJ1-2; the match to TRBD1 covers 7 bases. This CDR3 has 19 residues. The germline V gene has CDR1 SQVTM and CDR2 ANQGSEA. V was pared by 4 bases and J by 5 bases, with 25 bases of the junction left unmatched. CDR3 loop: CSVAPPPSGRGLRSYGYTF. In DNA form, the CDR3 reads TGCAGCGTTGCCCCCCCTCCAAGCGGCAGGGGGTTGAGATCTTATGGCTACACCTTC.

The chain employs TRBV14 and TRBJ2-7, with TRBD2 matching 11 bases. V lost 4 bases and J lost 3; bases outside the gene matches: 8. Germline CDR1 reads SGHDN; CDR2 reads FVKESK. The CDR3 has 16 amino acids. The CDR3 bases are TGTGCCAGCAGCCCAACTCCGGGACTAGCGGTCTACGAGCAGTACTTC. It translates to CASSPTPGLAVYEQYF.

The chain recombines TRBV13 with TRBJ1-3; the match to TRBD1 covers 7 bases. Germline V CDR1 and CDR2: PRHDT, FYEKMQ (reference sequence). This CDR3 spans 15 amino acids. The V segment lost 1 base and the J segment 4 bases; nucleotides outside the gene matches: 4. In DNA, the CDR3 is TGTGCCAGCAGCTTAGACGGCAGGGGGGGAAACACCATATATTTT. It yields the protein CASSLDGRGGNTIYF.

The V and J genes are TRBV5-1 and TRBJ2-1; 9 bases match TRBD2. Trimming at V came to 6 bases and at J to 4 bases, leaving 11 bases not matched to a gene. Germline V gene sequence: CDR1 SGHRS, CDR2 YFSETQ. This CDR3 region has 16 residues. The CDR3 spells CASIQGGSGGYNEQFF. The DNA for the CDR3 is TGCGCCAGCATTCAGGGGGGTAGCGGGGGTTACAATGAGCAGTTCTTC.

V usage is TRBV5-1 and J usage is TRBJ1-2, with D maybe TRBD1 (6 bases). V shed 0 bases and J shed 4 bases, with 13 bases lying between them. The CDR3 length is 15 residues. Germline V gene data show CDR1 as SGHRS and CDR2 as YFSETQ. CDR3 DNA sequence: TGCGCCAGCAGCTTGGGGACAGCCGGGGCCTATGGCTACACCTTC. Translated, it gives CASSLGTAGAYGYTF.

The chain uses TRBV9 and TRBJ2-2; TRBD2 matches 8 bases. Trimming cost V 4 bases and J 5 bases; bases outside gene matches: 10. Looked up from germline, CDR1 is SGDLS and CDR2 is YYNGEE. CDR3 size: 16 residues. In nucleotides, the CDR3 is TGTGCCAGCAGCAGCAGAACGGGGGGGCCGACCGGGGAGCTGTTTTTT. It encodes CASSSRTGGPTGELFF.

This clone was counted only a few times. V gene TRBV27 combines with J gene TRBJ2-2, with 8 positions matching TRBD1. Trimming took 2 bases from V and 4 from J; bases not matched to a gene: 15. Germline CDR1 is MNHEY and CDR2 is SMNVEV (reference sequence). The CDR3 is 19 amino acids. This CDR3 is CASSLLEMSGTGGTGELFF. The CDR3 DNA is TGTGCCAGCAGTTTACTGGAAATGTCCGGGACAGGAGGCACCGGGGAGCTGTTTTTT.

This clone was seen only a few times. This rearrangement joins TRBV2 to TRBJ2-2; possible D gene TRBD1, 6 bases. This CDR3 comprises 14 residues. The V end lost 7 bases, the J end lost 2 bases, and 11 bases lay between the germline ends. Germline V lookup: CDR1 SNHLY, CDR2 FYNNEI. The CDR3 region is CASKEGGNTGELFF. The CDR3 DNA reads TGTGCCAGCAAGGAAGGGGGAAACACCGGGGAGCTGTTTTTT.

The chain has TRBV4-3 and TRBJ2-7, with a weak D call TRBD1 (5 bases). CDR1 and CDR2 from the germline V gene are LGHNA and YSLEER. This CDR3 region has 16 residues. The V end lost 0 bases, the J end lost 7 bases, and 19 bases lay between the germline ends. The CDR3 spells CASSQDPTGPLVEQYF. The CDR3 DNA reads TGCGCCAGCAGCCAAGATCCTACAGGCCCTCTGGTTGAGCAGTACTTC.

The genes are TRBV30 and TRBJ2-5; D is ambiguous. The J call may be wrong; the DNA end is better matched by TRBJ2-7. CDR1 is GTSNPN and CDR2 is SVGIG in the germline V gene (reference sequence). The CDR3 sequence is 14 residues long. The CDR3 reads CAWSRDTRNGEQYF. The CDR3 nucleotides are TGTGCCTGGAGTCGCGACACCAGGAACGGCGAGCAGTACTTC.

The chain has TRBV4-1 and TRBJ2-7, with D perhaps matching TRBD1 (6 bases). Germline V gene sequence: CDR1 MGHRA, CDR2 YSYEKL. Trimming left V 4 bases short and J 5 bases short, with 15 bases between. This CDR3 has 14 amino acids. CDR3 sequence: CASSLTDRDHEQYF. The CDR3 nucleotides read TGCGCCAGCAGCCTTACGGACAGAGACCACGAGCAGTACTTC.

A few counts support this clone. This rearrangement joins TRBV19 to TRBJ1-1; no definite D call. CDR1 and CDR2 from the germline V gene are LNHDA and SQIVND (reference sequence). V was clipped by 4 bases and J by 7 bases, with 16 bases between them. The CDR3 is 14 amino acids. The CDR3 spells CASSRRPHPGEAFF. The CDR3 DNA sequence: TGTGCCAGTAGTAGAAGACCTCATCCGGGTGAAGCTTTCTTT.

V is TRBV4-1 and J is TRBJ1-5, with TRBD1 as a possible D gene (5 bases). From germline, CDR1 is MGHRA and CDR2 YSYEKL. This CDR3 has 15 residues. V gave up 2 bases and J gave up 2 bases, with 10 bases separating them. CDR3 sequence: CASSQNVGGNQPQHF. CDR3 nucleotides: TGCGCCAGCAGCCAAAATGTAGGGGGCAATCAGCCCCAGCATTTT.

The sample holds a few counts of this clone. Within the sample, other DNA sequences also encode this same CDR3. This chain links TRBV7-6 with TRBJ1-1; the match to TRBD1 covers 8 bases. V gave up 2 bases and J gave up 4 bases; unmatched junction bases: 3. The germline V gene has CDR1 SGHVS and CDR2 FNYEAQ. The CDR3 has 14 residues. This CDR3 is CASSLTGGATEAFF. The CDR3 DNA reads TGTGCCAGCAGCTTAACAGGGGGAGCCACTGAAGCTTTCTTT.

This clone has only a few counts. CDR3 DNA sequence: TGTGCCAGCAGCCGTGGACAGGGTGGGACCGGGGAGCTGTTTTTT. This gives the protein CASSRGQGGTGELFF. V and J are TRBV7-9 and TRBJ2-2; TRBD1 matches 8 bases. J was trimmed by 5 bases and V by 5 bases; bases with no gene match: 7. Per the germline V gene, CDR1 is SEHNR and CDR2 is FQNEAQ (reference sequence). The CDR3 has 15 residues.

This chain's CDR3 is CASSARDPGLAGGYNEQFF. CDR3 DNA sequence: TGCGCCAGCAGCGCTAGAGACCCGGGACTAGCGGGGGGTTACAATGAGCAGTTCTTC. The chain links TRBV10-1 to TRBJ2-1; 15 nucleotides align to TRBD2. Germline CDR1 and CDR2: WNHNN and SYGVQD (reference sequence). This CDR3 is built from 19 residues. The V and J ends lost 6 bases and 4 bases, in that order; junction bases with no gene match: 13.